Below, 32 T cell receptor beta chains from the same sample are listed, as sequenced in a study of OX40 agonist ivuxolimab in advanced cancers. The table came from immunoSEQ multiplex PCR; TCRdb's copy has only in-frame clones and leaves some out. This sample has more than 65,000 clones, with about 90% found just once. The material sequenced was CD4+ or CD8+ T cells sorted from blood, taken in a trial of the OX40 agonist ivuxolimab. Receptors originate from an adult with an advanced solid tumor such as melanoma, head and neck, liver or kidney cancer.

This chain links TRBV5-5 with TRBJ2-7; possibly TRBD2 for D (7 bases). Trimming removed 3 bases from V and 1 base from J, with 14 bases in between. The CDR3 sequence is 15 residues long. In germline, CDR1 is SGHKS, CDR2 YYEKEE (reference sequence). CDR3 sequence reads: CASSWGGAYSYEQYF. DNA for the CDR3: TGTGCCAGCAGCTGGGGGGGCGCGTATTCCTACGAGCAGTACTTC.

The chain has TRBV9 and TRBJ2-7; 9 bases are shared with TRBD2. The germline CDR1 and CDR2 sequences are SGDLS and YYNGEE. V was pared by 2 bases and J by 5 bases, with 8 bases of the junction left unmatched. The CDR3 runs to 15 residues. The CDR3 spells CASSVQSGGKDEQYF. The DNA for the CDR3 is TGTGCCAGCAGCGTCCAGAGCGGGGGGAAGGACGAGCAGTACTTC.

The chain carries TRBV9 and TRBJ2-5, with 8 bases identical to TRBD2. Germline loops: CDR1 SGDLS, CDR2 YYNGEE. The trim removed 6 bases at V and 4 bases at J, leaving 11 bases unmatched. The length of the CDR3 is 15 residues. CDR3: CASNLGGGPGETQYF. In DNA form, the CDR3 reads TGTGCCAGCAATTTGGGCGGGGGGCCCGGAGAGACCCAGTACTTC. Full variable domain (remainder filled in from reference TRBV9 and TRBJ2-5): DSGVTQTPKHLITATGQRVTLRCSPRSGDLSVYWYQQSLDQGLQFLIQYYNGEERAKGNILERFSAQQFPDLHSELNLSSLELGDSALYFCASNLGGGPGETQYFGPGTRLLVL.

This chain uses TRBV9 with TRBJ2-3; unclear D gene. The CDR3 loop spans 15 amino acids. The V end lost 0 bases, the J end lost 8 bases, and 16 bases lay between the germline ends. CDR1 and CDR2 (germline): SGDLS, YYNGEE. This CDR3 reads CASSVGGSDITTQYF. The CDR3 DNA sequence: TGTGCCAGCAGCGTAGGAGGCAGCGATATAACTACGCAGTATTTT.

This chain joins TRBV9 and TRBJ2-3; D possibly uses TRBD1 or TRBD2 (5 bases each). Trimming took 0 bases from V and 8 from J, leaving 22 bases between them. This CDR3 has 17 residues. Germline V lookup: CDR1 SGDLS, CDR2 YYNGEE. The CDR3 reads CASSVVPLGAGDGTQYF. The CDR3 nucleotides read TGTGCCAGCAGCGTAGTCCCACTCGGGGCCGGCGATGGTACGCAGTATTTT.

The chain is built from TRBV6-1 and TRBJ2-7; 13 positions match TRBD2. From germline, CDR1 is MNHNS and CDR2 SASEGT. This CDR3 comprises 15 residues. Trimming at V came to 4 bases and at J to 7 bases, leaving 7 bases not matched to a gene. CDR3 DNA sequence: TGTGCCAGCAGTGTGACTAGCGGGGGGCTTCGGGAGCAGTACTTC. It encodes CASSVTSGGLREQYF.

This sequence joins TRBV5-1 and TRBJ2-7, with a tentative D call TRBD1 (6 bases). The ends were cut back, 3 bases at V and 0 bases at J, with 13 bases in the middle. The CDR3 is 15 amino acids. Germline V gene sequence: CDR1 SGHRS, CDR2 YFSETQ. The CDR3 DNA reads as TGCGCCAGCAGCTCTTCAGGACAGACCTCCTACGAGCAGTACTTC. This gives the protein CASSSSGQTSYEQYF.

The chain uses TRBV18 and TRBJ2-6; no reliable D call. This CDR3 is built from 16 residues. The V end lost 6 bases, the J end lost 4 bases, and 16 bases lay between the germline ends. Germline CDR1 is KGHSH and CDR2 is LQKENI. CDR3 amino acids: CASSRPEAPGANVLTF. Here the CDR3 DNA reads TGTGCCAGCTCTCGTCCGGAAGCGCCAGGGGCCAACGTCCTGACTTTC.

The J gene is TRBJ1-2, the V gene TRBV5-6, with a tentative D call TRBD1 (5 bases). This CDR3 is 15 amino acids long. Germline CDR1 reads SGHDT; CDR2 reads YYEEEE. Trimming shortened V by 0 bases and J by 2 bases, and 11 bases separated the two germline ends. CDR3 bases: TGTGCCAGCAGCTTGGTGGCAGGGCCCAACTATGGCTACACCTTC. Amino acid sequence: CASSLVAGPNYGYTF.

V and J are TRBV29-1 and TRBJ2-1; unclear D gene. The CDR3 is 13 amino acids. Germline CDR1 reads SQVTM; CDR2 reads ANQGSEA. V lost 7 bases and J lost 4, with 14 bases in between. CDR3 sequence reads: CSALKVDYNEQFF. The CDR3 region has the DNA TGCAGCGCCCTCAAGGTGGATTACAATGAGCAGTTCTTC.

This chain uses TRBV7-6 with TRBJ2-3; 11 nucleotides agree with TRBD2. CDR1 is SGHVS, CDR2 FNYEAQ, per germline. This CDR3 has 15 amino acids. V dropped 5 bases and J dropped 3; count of bases not matched to a gene: 4. The CDR3 protein is CASSPRLAGTDTQYF. Written as DNA, the CDR3 is TGTGCCAGCAGCCCCCGACTAGCGGGAACAGATACGCAGTATTTT.

This clone was counted a single time. The V and J genes are TRBV7-9 and TRBJ1-4; possible D gene TRBD1, 6 bases. V gave up 4 bases and J gave up 7 bases, with 16 bases separating them. Germline V gene sequence: CDR1 SEHNR, CDR2 FQNEAQ (reference sequence). The CDR3 is made up of 15 amino acids. DNA for the CDR3: TGTGCCAGCAGCTATTCCGGGACACTAGGTGAAAAACTGTTTTTT. This codes for CASSYSGTLGEKLFF.

V usage is TRBV6-5 and J usage is TRBJ2-7, with TRBD1 identical over 11 bases. V lost 1 base to trimming and J lost 5 bases; unmatched junction nucleotides: 4. The CDR3 consists of 15 residues. Germline values: CDR1 MNHEY, CDR2 SVGAGI. CDR3 in DNA: TGTGCCAGCAGTTACTTGGACAGGGGGCCGGACGAGCAGTACTTC. This encodes CASSYLDRGPDEQYF.

The gene calls are TRBV7-2 and TRBJ2-7; a possible D gene is TRBD1 (5 bases). CDR1 is SGHTA, CDR2 FQGNSA, per germline. This CDR3 contains 13 residues. Trimming removed 8 bases from V and 4 bases from J, with 15 bases in between. The CDR3 region is CASGLGVGYEQYF. The CDR3 DNA is TGTGCCAGCGGCCTAGGGGTTGGGTACGAGCAGTACTTC.

The chain links TRBV30 to TRBJ1-1; TRBD1 matches at 7 bases. Germline V lookup: CDR1 GTSNPN, CDR2 SVGIG (reference sequence). The CDR3 extends over 12 amino acids. V shed 5 bases, J shed 4 bases, and the junction held 4 bases outside the gene matches. In nucleotides, the CDR3 is TGTGCCTGGGACAGGGTGGGCACTGAAGCTTTCTTT. Translated, it gives CAWDRVGTEAFF.

This rearrangement joins TRBV10-2 to TRBJ1-4; the D is unclear. The germline gives CDR1 WSHSY, CDR2 SAAADI. With 10 bases removed from V and 0 bases from J, the gap between germline ends came to 12 bases. The length of the CDR3 is 14 residues. In DNA, the CDR3 is TGCGCCACCTCCGGACTGGCAACTAATGAAAAACTGTTTTTT. It specifies CATSGLATNEKLFF.

CDR3 sequence: CASSPFGGGREGLFF. The CDR3, as DNA: TGTGCCAGCAGCCCTTTTGGGGGGGGTAGGGAAGGGCTGTTTTTT. J is TRBJ1-4 and V is TRBV11-2; perhaps TRBD1 as D (5 bases). The CDR3 has 15 amino acids. With 5 bases removed from V and 14 bases from J, the gap between germline ends came to 24 bases. Germline V CDR1 and CDR2: SGHAT, FQNNGV.

The J gene is TRBJ2-7, the V gene TRBV7-8; 9 nucleotides agree with TRBD1. From germline, CDR1 is SGHVS and CDR2 FQNEAQ. Trimming took 4 bases from V and 0 from J; bases not matched to a gene: 7. The CDR3 has 16 amino acids. CDR3 amino acids: CASSWPGTGSSYEQYF. The CDR3 DNA sequence: TGTGCCAGCAGCTGGCCCGGGACAGGGTCCTCCTACGAGCAGTACTTC. Based on the CDR3 plus reference TRBV7-8 and TRBJ2-7, the full variable domain is GAGVSQSPRYKVAKRGQDVALRCDPISGHVSLFWYQQALGQGPEFLTYFQNEAQLDKSGLPSDRFFAERPEGSVSTLKIQRTQQEDSAVYLCASSWPGTGSSYEQYFGPGTRLTVT.

The chain couples TRBV10-3 to TRBJ2-7; 7 positions agree with TRBD2. CDR1 is ENHRY and CDR2 is SYGVKD in the germline V gene. Unmatched junction bases numbered 10, after V lost 6 bases and J lost 2 bases. The CDR3 loop spans 15 amino acids. The CDR3 protein is CAISGGRDDAYEQYF. In DNA form, the CDR3 reads TGTGCCATCAGCGGAGGGAGGGATGATGCCTACGAGCAGTACTTC.

J is TRBJ1-3 and V is TRBV13, with TRBD1 matching over 8 bases. J was trimmed by 1 base and V by 4 bases; bases with no gene match: 6. CDR3 length: 16 amino acids. Germline V gene sequence: CDR1 PRHDT, CDR2 FYEKMQ (reference sequence). The CDR3, as DNA: TGTGCCAGCAGCTCCGGAACAGGGGGTTCTGGAAACACCATATATTTT. Protein product: CASSSGTGGSGNTIYF.

The chain links TRBV11-2 to TRBJ2-5; the match to TRBD2 covers 14 bases. The CDR3 contains 16 residues. CDR1 SGHAT and CDR2 FQNNGV come from the germline V gene. The junction had 5 bases not matched to a gene; V was cut back by 5 bases and J by 3 bases. CDR3 coding DNA: TGTGCCAGCAGCCCAGGACTAGCGGGGGGCGAAGAGACCCAGTACTTC. It specifies CASSPGLAGGEETQYF. Full variable domain (outside the CDR3, taken from reference TRBV11-2 and TRBJ2-5): EAGVAQSPRYKIIEKRQSVAFWCNPISGHATLYWYQQILGQGPKLLIQFQNNGVVDDSQLPKDRFSAERLKGVDSTLKIQPAKLEDSAVYLCASSPGLAGGEETQYFGPGTRLLVL.

CDR3: CASSLLGGTQETQYF. Written as DNA, the CDR3 is TGTGCCAGCAGTTTATTGGGCGGGACCCAAGAGACCCAGTACTTC. The chain employs TRBV27 and TRBJ2-5, with D possibly being TRBD2 (6 bases). Germline V gene data show CDR1 as MNHEY and CDR2 as SMNVEV (reference sequence). V was pared by 1 base and J by 1 base, with 10 bases between. The CDR3 contains 15 residues.

J is TRBJ1-1 and V is TRBV4-2, with D unclear. The CDR3 is 14 amino acids. V was cut by 0 bases and J by 0 bases, with 5 bases left in between. The germline CDR1 and CDR2 sequences are LGHNA and YNFKEQ. DNA for the CDR3: TGTGCCAGCAGCCAAGAGATCTTGAACACTGAAGCTTTCTTT. It encodes CASSQEILNTEAFF.

This clone has only one observation. The rearrangement joins TRBV7-8 to TRBJ2-2, with D unclear. The CDR3 extends over 13 amino acids. CDR1 is SGHVS, CDR2 FQNEAQ, per germline. Trimming removed 2 bases at V and 4 bases at J, with 5 bases between. CDR3 region: CASSLFGTGELFF. The CDR3 nucleotides are TGTGCCAGCAGCTTATTCGGCACCGGGGAGCTGTTTTTT.

The rearrangement uses TRBV7-9 and TRBJ1-6; D call uncertain. Trimming removed 2 bases at V and 11 bases at J, with 13 bases between. The CDR3 sequence is 14 residues long. Looked up from germline, CDR1 is SEHNR and CDR2 is FQNEAQ (reference sequence). CDR3 nucleotide sequence: TGTGCCAGCAGCTTAAATCTCATGGTAGCACCCCTCCACTTT. Amino acids: CASSLNLMVAPLHF.

The gene calls are TRBV6-5 and TRBJ2-1, with 7 bases aligning to TRBD1. Trimming took 6 bases from V and 7 from J; bases not matched to a gene: 12. This CDR3 spans 15 amino acids. Looked up from germline, CDR1 is MNHEY and CDR2 is SVGAGI. The DNA of the CDR3 is TGTGCCAGCAGCCCCCGGGACAGACCCTTAAATGAGCAGTTCTTC. Protein sequence: CASSPRDRPLNEQFF.

The rearrangement uses TRBV7-3 and TRBJ1-1; 8 bases fit TRBD1. Germline values: CDR1 SGHTA, CDR2 FQGTGA. CDR3 length equals 15 residues. V lost 5 bases to trimming and J lost 3 bases; unmatched junction nucleotides: 8. The CDR3, as DNA: TGTGCCAGCAGCAAGATCAGGGGGCGCGACACTGAAGCTTTCTTT. Encoded protein: CASSKIRGRDTEAFF.

The V call is TRBV15, the J call TRBJ1-5; 7 bases agree with TRBD1. This CDR3 comprises 15 residues. Germline V CDR1 and CDR2: LNHNV, YYDKDF (reference sequence). V shed 2 bases, J shed 9 bases, and the junction held 10 bases outside the gene matches. CDR3 sequence (DNA): TGTGCCACCAGCAGAAACCGGGACAGCGGAGGGCCCCAGCATTTT. Encoded protein: CATSRNRDSGGPQHF. The full variable domain, its missing parts supplied by reference TRBV15 and TRBJ1-5, is DAMVIQNPRYQVTQFGKPVTLSCSQTLNHNVMYWYQQKSSQAPKLLFHYYDKDFNNEADTPDNFQSRRPNTSFCFLDIRSPGLGDTAMYLCATSRNRDSGGPQHFGDGTRLSIL.

The CDR3 bases are TGTGCCAGCAGCATGGGGGGGAATGAGCAGTTCTTC. Amino acid sequence: CASSMGGNEQFF. The chain links TRBV5-6 to TRBJ2-1; 7 nucleotides agree with TRBD2. Unmatched junction bases numbered 2, after V lost 4 bases and J lost 7 bases. From germline, CDR1 is SGHDT and CDR2 YYEEEE. This CDR3 has 12 amino acids.

The chain employs TRBV6-6 and TRBJ1-4, with D possibly TRBD1 on 6 matching bases. Germline loops: CDR1 MNHNY, CDR2 SVGAGI (reference sequence). The CDR3 is made up of 16 amino acids. The germline V and J ends were trimmed by 7 bases and 2 bases, with 17 bases remaining between them. CDR3 region: CASKDGGRATNEKLFF. As DNA, the CDR3 is TGTGCCAGCAAGGATGGGGGGCGGGCGACTAATGAAAAACTGTTTTTT.

This chain connects TRBV7-2 to TRBJ1-2; a weak D match, TRBD1 (5 bases). Trimming cost V 7 bases and J 0 bases, with 12 bases left between them. CDR3 length equals 14 residues. In germline, CDR1 is SGHTA, CDR2 FQGNSA. The CDR3 DNA reads as TGTGCCAGCACCGCCCTGGGGGCTAACTATGGCTACACCTTC. It translates to CASTALGANYGYTF.

This clone is a singleton in its sample. The V gene is TRBV4-3, the J gene TRBJ1-1; 7 bases agree with TRBD1. Losses at the gene ends were 6 bases for V and 1 base for J; bases not matched to a gene: 2. CDR1 LGHNA and CDR2 YSLEER come from the germline V gene. This CDR3 spans 13 amino acids. CDR3: CASSYRGNTEAFF. In DNA form, the CDR3 reads TGCGCCAGCAGTTACAGGGGGAACACTGAAGCTTTCTTT.